This T cell receptor (delta chain) was captured in a study of Vδ1+ human thymocytes. Whole-study findings and limits: Bulk repertoire data may be misinterpreted because of unexpected Vdelta2 sequences. TRG sequences recurred across donors, whereas TRD sequences stayed essentially private. In the thymus, TRG and TRD repertoires looked highly polyclonal with Gaussian CDR3 lengths.

A word on this clone: Its matching antigen is unknown.

V was clipped by 1 base and J by 4 bases; unmatched bases: 33. The CDR3 has 25 residues. The germline V gene encodes CDR1 TSWWSYY and CDR2 QGS. The template was reverse-transcribed extracted RNA. CDR3 amplicons came from multiplex PCR with pooled V-gene forward and constant-region reverse primers. TCRdb made new clone calls on the multiplex PCR reads using CATT. Here the sample spans more than 50,000 delta-chain clones, around 15% being singletons. Vdelta1+ thymocyte sorts reached between about 97% and 99.6% purity. This clonotype originated in a boy in the first two years of life who had congenital heart surgery. The chain links TRDV1 to TRDJ1; 10 bases are a match to TRDD3. The source material was Vdelta1+ gamma-delta thymocytes from the thymus. Subset noted: FACS-sorted CD3+ TCRalphabeta- TCRVdelta1+ TCRVdelta2- thymocytes. CDR3 sequence (DNA): TGTGCTCTTGGGGAACCCATAACTACGACTGGGGGATGGCCCAGGCCTCCGGTATTAATCGATAAACTCATCTTT. Amino acid sequence: CALGEPITTTGGWPRPPVLIDKLIF.